Following are 22 T cell receptor beta chains from one sample sequenced in a study of radiation and T cells in renal cell carcinoma. Time point noted: blood 4 weeks post-SBRT, at nephrectomy. Noted treatment: 15 Gy SBRT to primary tumor, nephrectomy 4 weeks later. The protocol was immunoSEQ multiplex PCR, while the TCRdb copy is restricted to in-frame clones and leaves out a portion. This table holds 97,000 or so clones, around 83% found once. Specimen: blood, collected from a patient whose treatment included radiotherapy and nephrectomy. Receptor source: a man between 60 and 75 years old with renal cell carcinoma.

This clone was counted a single time. V gene TRBV7-2 combines with J gene TRBJ2-7; D remains unclear. Trimming cost V 5 bases and J 3 bases, with 20 bases left between them. CDR1 is SGHTA and CDR2 is FQGNSA in the germline V gene. This CDR3 contains 16 residues. CDR3 bases: TGTGCCAGCAGCCCTTTTATCGGCAGCTCTTTCTACGAGCAGTACTTC. It yields the protein CASSPFIGSSFYEQYF.

The CDR3 coding sequence is TGCGCCAGCAGCGTAGGGACAGGGGCTACTGAAGCTTTCTTT. Translated, it gives CASSVGTGATEAFF. The V gene is TRBV5-1, the J gene TRBJ1-1; 10 bases line up with TRBD1. Germline trimming cut 4 bases from V and 5 bases from J; bases unmatched to any gene: 5. The CDR3 totals 14 residues. Germline values: CDR1 SGHRS, CDR2 YFSETQ.

Here the CDR3 reads CASSETTGVNEQFF. CDR3 DNA sequence: TGTGCCAGCAGTGAAACAACAGGGGTTAATGAGCAGTTCTTC. The genes are TRBV6-1 and TRBJ2-1; 7 bases are shared with TRBD1. J was trimmed by 7 bases and V by 2 bases; bases with no gene match: 5. Germline values: CDR1 MNHNS, CDR2 SASEGT. This CDR3 has 14 residues.

V and J are TRBV6-6 and TRBJ2-5, with unresolved D. V was pared by 2 bases and J by 5 bases, with 15 bases between. In germline, CDR1 is MNHNY, CDR2 SVGAGI (reference sequence). The CDR3 spans 15 residues. The CDR3 coding sequence is TGTGCCAGCAGTTACCCTACCACTGGCCAGGAGACCCAGTACTTC. It yields the protein CASSYPTTGQETQYF.

The chain uses TRBV30 and TRBJ1-2; unclear D gene. The CDR3 has 12 amino acids. Germline V gene sequence: CDR1 GTSNPN, CDR2 SVGIG (reference sequence). The V end was cut by 0 bases, the J end by 5 bases, with 7 bases between. CDR3: CAWSVLGYGYTF. The DNA of the CDR3 is TGTGCCTGGAGTGTACTCGGGTATGGCTACACCTTC.

The rearrangement joins TRBV6-5 to TRBJ1-4; TRBD1 is a possible D gene (6 bases). The CDR3 has 13 amino acids. V lost 5 bases, J lost 5 bases, and 9 bases lay in between. Per the germline V gene, CDR1 is MNHEY and CDR2 is SVGAGI. CDR3 coding DNA: TGTGCCAGCAGTGTGGACAGAAATGAAAAACTGTTTTTT. Protein: CASSVDRNEKLFF.

This chain uses TRBV7-2 with TRBJ1-5; TRBD1 is a possible D gene (5 bases). CDR1 and CDR2 from the germline V gene are SGHTA and FQGNSA. The CDR3 has 16 amino acids. With 5 bases removed from V and 4 bases from J, the gap between germline ends came to 18 bases. In nucleotides, the CDR3 is TGTGCCAGCAGCGTGAGTTGGGGGGACCGAAATCAGCCCCAGCATTTT. It specifies CASSVSWGDRNQPQHF.

The chain combines TRBV6-4 with TRBJ2-1; 13 bases are a match to TRBD2. After removal of 5 bases from V and 5 bases from J, the junction contained 3 bases not matched to a gene. Per germline, CDR1 MRHNA and CDR2 SNTAGT. The CDR3 loop spans 15 amino acids. CDR3 sequence reads: CASSQLAGGDNEQFF. CDR3 in DNA: TGTGCCAGCAGTCAACTAGCGGGAGGGGACAATGAGCAGTTCTTC.

The rearrangement links TRBV5-1 to TRBJ1-1, with a possible D match to TRBD1 (6 bases). The CDR3 runs to 14 residues. Germline V gene lookup returns CDR1 SGHRS and CDR2 YFSETQ. V shed 0 bases and J shed 1 base, with 7 bases lying between them. This chain's CDR3 is CASSLDRANTEAFF. The DNA for the CDR3 is TGCGCCAGCAGCTTGGACAGGGCGAACACTGAAGCTTTCTTT.

The chain is built from TRBV7-2 and TRBJ2-7, with TRBD2 identical over 11 bases. The CDR3 is 15 residues long. CDR1 SGHTA and CDR2 FQGNSA come from the germline V gene. V lost 7 bases to trimming and J lost 5 bases; unmatched junction nucleotides: 10. The DNA for the CDR3 is TGTGCCAGCACCCGCTCTAGCGGGAGGCCCCACGAGCAGTACTTC. This gives the protein CASTRSSGRPHEQYF.

The chain is built from TRBV6-5 and TRBJ2-1, with a tentative D call TRBD2 (6 bases). The germline V and J ends were trimmed by 6 bases and 9 bases, with 18 bases remaining between them. Germline CDR1 MNHEY, CDR2 SVGAGI. The CDR3 spans 14 residues. The CDR3 loop is CASREPRLASEQFF. The DNA for the CDR3 is TGTGCCAGCAGAGAGCCGAGGCTAGCGAGTGAGCAGTTCTTC.

This rearrangement joins TRBV7-2 to TRBJ2-1; D is ambiguous. The germline V gene encodes CDR1 SGHTA and CDR2 FQGNSA. Trimming removed 4 bases from V and 7 bases from J, with 11 bases in between. This CDR3 region has 13 residues. CDR3 in amino acids: CASSSLRTNEQFF. For the CDR3, the DNA is TGTGCCAGCAGCTCGCTCAGGACGAATGAGCAGTTCTTC.

The genes are TRBV14 and TRBJ2-5; 7 positions agree with TRBD1. The germline gives CDR1 SGHDN, CDR2 FVKESK. The CDR3 spans 16 residues. With V trimmed by 4 bases and J by 4 bases, 12 bases remained unmatched. CDR3 bases: TGTGCCAGCAGCCCCCTACCTCCCGACAGGGTAGAGACCCAGTACTTC. It encodes CASSPLPPDRVETQYF.

A note on this clone: In the same sample, other DNA sequences code for this CDR3. The gene calls are TRBV28 and TRBJ2-7; 10 bases match TRBD1. V shed 3 bases, J shed 4 bases, and the junction held 3 bases outside the gene matches. The length of the CDR3 is 14 residues. CDR1 is MDHEN, CDR2 SYDVKM, per germline. In DNA, the CDR3 is TGTGCCAGCAGTTTGGACAGGGGGACTTACGAGCAGTACTTC. Translating it yields CASSLDRGTYEQYF. The complete variable domain, with remaining parts taken from reference TRBV28 and TRBJ2-7, reads DVKVTQSSRYLVKRTGEKVFLECVQDMDHENMFWYRQDPGLGLRLIYFSYDVKMKEKGDIPEGYSVSREKKERFSLILESASTNQTSMYLCASSLDRGTYEQYFGPGTRLTVT.

V and J are TRBV9 and TRBJ2-2; 9 positions match TRBD2. With V trimmed by 5 bases and J by 6 bases, 20 bases remained unmatched. Germline assignment: CDR1 SGDLS and CDR2 YYNGEE. CDR3 length equals 19 residues. The CDR3 region is CASSEEFVRGRAESGELFF. The CDR3 DNA sequence: TGTGCCAGCAGTGAGGAGTTTGTCCGCGGGAGGGCCGAGTCCGGGGAGCTGTTTTTT.

This clone has just one count. In DNA form, the CDR3 reads TGCGCCAGCAGCTTGGCCCTAGACTTTGCAACTAATGAAAAACTGTTTTTT. Translated, it gives CASSLALDFATNEKLFF. The chain recombines TRBV5-1 with TRBJ1-4; D call uncertain. Germline CDR1 SGHRS, CDR2 YFSETQ. V dropped 0 bases and J dropped 0 bases, with 12 bases sitting between them. This CDR3 comprises 17 residues.

This clone was counted once. The chain recombines TRBV16 with TRBJ2-3; D assignment may be TRBD1 or TRBD2 (5 bases each). This CDR3 comprises 17 residues. V was cut by 4 bases and J by 6 bases, with 23 bases left in between. Germline lookup yields CDR1 KGHSY and CDR2 FQNENV. CDR3 in amino acids: CASSRGLGLLGTDTQYF. The CDR3 nucleotides read TGTGCCAGCAGCCGTGGGCTCGGTCTACTGGGGACGGATACGCAGTATTTT.

This chain uses TRBV18 with TRBJ1-2; TRBD1 is a possible D gene (5 bases). Between the trimmed V and J ends, which lost 2 bases and 7 bases, there was a span of 14 bases. Germline loops: CDR1 KGHSH, CDR2 LQKENI. The CDR3 totals 14 residues. The CDR3 coding sequence is TGTGCCAGCTCACCAGAAAGGAGTGGGGCTGGCTACACCTTC. Amino acids: CASSPERSGAGYTF.

The CDR3 sequence: CSVETGPNEKLFF. CDR3 bases: TGCAGCGTTGAAACAGGACCAAATGAAAAACTGTTTTTT. The chain joins TRBV29-1 to TRBJ1-4; the D gene is possibly TRBD1 (5 bases). Trimming took off 2 bases at V and 5 bases at J, with 9 bases between the two ends. Germline assignment: CDR1 SQVTM and CDR2 ANQGSEA. This CDR3 region has 13 residues.

The chain uses TRBV5-8 and TRBJ2-2, with 9 bases identical to TRBD1. Per the germline V gene, CDR1 is SGHTS and CDR2 is YDEGEE. V lost 4 bases and J lost 0; bases outside the gene matches: 16. CDR3 length: 20 amino acids. The DNA of the CDR3 is TGTGCCAGCAGCCATTGGGGTGGGGACAGGGTCATTCCGAACACCGGGGAGCTGTTTTTT. This translates into CASSHWGGDRVIPNTGELFF.

This clone was counted between two and nine times. This sequence joins TRBV27 and TRBJ1-2; D remains ambiguous. CDR3 size: 14 residues. With 6 bases removed from V and 0 bases from J, the gap between germline ends came to 11 bases. Germline V lookup: CDR1 MNHEY, CDR2 SMNVEV (reference sequence). The CDR3 reads CASRPEVANYGYTF. The CDR3 DNA sequence: TGTGCCAGCAGACCAGAGGTAGCTAACTATGGCTACACCTTC.

The V gene is TRBV7-8, the J gene TRBJ1-4; the match to TRBD1 covers 9 bases. This CDR3 has 16 residues. Unmatched junction bases numbered 9, after V lost 6 bases and J lost 4 bases. Per the germline V gene, CDR1 is SGHVS and CDR2 is FQNEAQ. The CDR3 sequence: CASRVSNRGLNEKLFF. The DNA for the CDR3 is TGTGCCAGCAGAGTTTCGAACAGGGGGCTTAATGAAAAACTGTTTTTT.